This is a list of T cell receptor beta chains from one sample in a study of spatial heterogeneity in lung cancer. TCRdb reprocessed the 5' RACE reads via MiXCR and lists one record per CDR3 protein. The sample holds 20,000 to 25,000 distinct CDR3 sequences; 4.6% are singletons and the top ten take 6.5% to 9%. The sequences come from PBMCs, collected at surgery. The receptors come from a male donor with early-stage non-small cell lung cancer. Each CDR3 is given with its conserved first and last residue. The D gene is left open where the match is weak. Clone size, where shown, is once, few, many, or a class for clones that have expanded.

size | J | D | V | DNA | CDR3
medium-sized | TRBJ2-1 | . | TRBV3-1 | TGTGCCAGCAGCCTCAGACCCGGAGTCGATGAGCAGTTCTTC | CASSLRPGVDEQFF
many | TRBJ1-4 | . | TRBV5-5 | TGTGCCAGCAGCGCGGACAGCGGGCCTAATGAAAAACTGTTTTTT | CASSADSGPNEKLFF
few | TRBJ1-1 | TRBD1 | TRBV11-2 | TGTGCCAGCAGCTTAGTCCGTGGACAGGGTGATACTGAAGCTTTCTTT | CASSLVRGQGDTEAFF
many | TRBJ1-1 | . | TRBV28 | TGTGCCAGCAGTTTCGGGGTAGCGAACACTGAAGCTTTCTTT | CASSFGVANTEAFF
. | TRBJ1-2 | . | TRBV5-1 | TGCGCCAGCAGCTTTACAGGACGGAGTTATGGCTACACCTTC | CASSFTGRSYGYTF
few | TRBJ2-5 | TRBD1 | TRBV7-2 | TGTGCCAGCAGCTGGGGACAGTCTCAAGAGACCCAGTACTTC | CASSWGQSQETQYF
many | TRBJ1-5 | TRBD1 | TRBV2 | TGTGCCAGCAGTGAACAGGGGGCAAGCAATCAGCCCCAGCATTTT | CASSEQGASNQPQHF
many | TRBJ1-5 | . | TRBV20-1 | TGCAGTGCTAGACAGGGCAATCAGCCCCAGCATTTT | CSARQGNQPQHF
many | TRBJ1-6 | . | TRBV2 | TGTGCCAGCAGCCGAGACGGTCCCCCCCTCCACTTT | CASSRDGPPLHF
few | TRBJ2-1 | TRBD2 | TRBV20-1 | TGCAGTGCTCCCGGGACTAGCGGCTCCTACAATGAGCAGTTCTTC | CSAPGTSGSYNEQFF
many | TRBJ2-7 | . | TRBV15 | TGTGCCACCAGCAGAGCTATAGGGACAACCGGGGACGAGCAGTACTTC | CATSRAIGTTGDEQYF
many | TRBJ2-2 | . | TRBV12-3/TRBV12-4 | TGTGCCAGCAGTGGCTGGGGAGACACCGGGGAGCTGTTTTTT | CASSGWGDTGELFF
many | TRBJ2-7 | . | TRBV6-2/TRBV6-3 | TGTGCCAGCAGCCCCGGCGGTTGGGGAGACGAGCAGTACTTC | CASSPGGWGDEQYF
many | TRBJ2-7 | . | TRBV12-3/TRBV12-4 | TGTGCCAGCAGTTTATGGGGGGACGAGCAGTACTTC | CASSLWGDEQYF
medium-sized | TRBJ2-5 | TRBD1 | TRBV29-1 | TGCAGCGTCACCGGGACAGGGGCCGAGACCCAGTACTTC | CSVTGTGAETQYF
many | TRBJ1-1 | TRBD1 | TRBV5-1 | TGCGCCAGCAGCCTTAGGACAGGGGGGACTGAAGCTTTCTTT | CASSLRTGGTEAFF
many | TRBJ2-7 | . | TRBV29-1 | TGCAGCGCTGGGCCTTTCCAGGGGAGCTCCTACGAGCAGTACTTC | CSAGPFQGSSYEQYF
many | TRBJ1-1 | . | TRBV7-2 | TGTGCCAGCAGCTTGGAGGCAGGGAGGACTGAAGCTTTCTTT | CASSLEAGRTEAFF
many | TRBJ2-1 | TRBD2 | TRBV5-5 | TGTGCCAGCACGGAAATAGCGGGGAACAATGAGCAGTTCTTC | CASTEIAGNNEQFF
. | TRBJ1-1 | . | TRBV7-2 | TGTGCCAGCAGCACCACATCGGGACTGCCGAACACTGAAGCTTTCTTT | CASSTTSGLPNTEAFF
many | TRBJ2-1 | TRBD1 | TRBV27 | TGTGCCAGCAGTTTCTCAGGCCGCACAGGGGGAGTGGACAATGAGCAGTTCTTC | CASSFSGRTGGVDNEQFF
many | TRBJ2-5 | . | TRBV4-2 | TGTGCCAGCAGCCAAGATTTGAGTGGTCTGATCCAAGAGACCCAGTACTTC | CASSQDLSGLIQETQYF
many | TRBJ2-5 | . | TRBV3-1 | TGTGCCAGCAGCCAAGATCAGAGTAGCCACGAGACCCAGTACTTC | CASSQDQSSHETQYF
medium-sized | TRBJ2-4 | . | TRBV7-9 | TGTGCCAGCAGCTCCTCCCGGGATCTCAAAAACATTCAGTACTTC | CASSSSRDLKNIQYF
few | TRBJ2-3 | TRBD2 | TRBV4-2 | TGTGCCAGCAGCCCAAAGCGGGAGGGCGCAGATACGCAGTATTTT | CASSPKREGADTQYF